The present entry profiles one T cell receptor (beta chain) with its context. This clonotype was recorded many times. The antigen this receptor binds is unknown. Per-base quality was not reported, and no clone a single base away is much larger than it. This sample was taken from a study of T cells in Graves' hyperthyroidism and ophthalmopathy (dated by TCRdb to the late 2010s). For the wider study: Peripheral blood was collected at initial diagnosis, before any treatment. TCR V-J signatures able to tell the groups apart were searched for in a discovery cohort of 95 or so patients, of whom roughly 42 had Graves' ophthalmopathy and more than 55 had stable Graves' hyperthyroidism. An independent validation cohort of around 20 hyperthyroidism patients and about 16 patients who later progressed to ophthalmopathy tested prospective prediction of ophthalmopathy. The 100 or so discovery patients were randomly split 7:3 into training and test sets. In six Graves' hyperthyroidism patients, the study also compared T-cell repertoires from thyroid tissue with T-cell repertoires from blood. After blood sampling, hyperthyroidism patients were treated with methimazole at a starting dose of 30 mg daily, and ophthalmopathy patients were treated with high-dose intravenous methylprednisolone. The paper describes TCR Vbeta CDR3 sequencing of 135 peripheral blood samples, made up of 40 to 45 ophthalmopathy patients, some 76 hyperthyroidism patients and 17 progressor patients.

The TCR beta CDR3 regions were amplified from RNA transcripts. A first-round RT-PCR of the TCR CDR3 used the HTBI primer set with the Qiagen OneStep RT-PCR kit. The libraries were constructed in a second round of multiplex PCR and then size-selected and purified. The libraries were sequenced on an Illumina HiSeq2000 using paired-end 100 bp reads. Per the authors' processing: Raw data were processed with SOAPnuke, discarding reads with adapters, uncalled bases, mean Phred below 15, or no exact constant-primer or identifier match. COPE v1.2.5 was used to merge high-quality paired reads, and clonotypes were defined as unique nucleotide sequences. Clonotypes were aligned to IMGT TRBV, TRBD and TRBJ reference segments using MiTCR v1.1. Analysis was restricted to V-J combinations with a frequency above 0.0001, which covered about 99% of repertoires. A TCS score was defined as the ratio of F50 (clonal expansion) to E x V (chaos), with BLOSUM62-based TCRdist applied between CDR3 peptides within each V-J. Welch's t-statistics and random forest reduced 500 to 550 V-J features to some 14, which were used in a naive Bayes classifier (R e1071). The public reads were reanalyzed by TCRdb: fastp trimming at Q25, MiXCR alignment, in-frame beta chains only. When rows share a CDR3 protein, they turn into one entry using the most common DNA and genes. The V and J calls were determined by TCRdb, not by the authors. This sample gives 300,000 to 400,000 distinct CDR3 sequences in total; approximately 13% of them show up just once. The top ten hold less than 10% of the sample.

The study at large found these results: Sample size was not statistically predetermined, and blinding of investigators to group allocation was not performed. In validation, the model predicted progression to ophthalmopathy a median of roughly 6.1 months before onset, with about 67% sensitivity and 72.22% specificity. Blood samples also contained most of the expanded thyroid clonotypes (frequency above 0.001), which suggests that blood repertoires may reflect thyroid immune responses. A model built on a 13 V-J signature distinguished ophthalmopathy from stable hyperthyroidism, reaching around 90% sensitivity and under 84% specificity in cross-validation and 80%/75% in testing.

A patient counted as having stable Graves' hyperthyroidism if no progression to ophthalmopathy occurred over 18 months of follow-up. Hyperthyroidism patients were aged 18 to 65 years and newly diagnosed, with disease duration of less than 2 months. Patients with uncontrolled infections, other autoimmune diseases, pregnancy or lactation were excluded. Diagnoses relied on clinical symptoms, serum thyroxine and TRAb, thyroid ultrasound and orbital computed tomography. PBMCs were isolated from approximately 10 ml of fresh peripheral blood by Ficoll-Paque density gradient centrifugation. Total RNA was extracted using Trizol reagent, and RNA quality was assessed on an Agilent 2100 Bioanalyzer. The sequenced sample consisted of blood. This TCR derives from a woman aged 18-35 years with Graves' hyperthyroidism.

The CDR3 region: CSVVPGGSTDTQYF. The nucleotides are TGCAGCGTTGTCCCGGGGGGTTCCACAGATACGCAGTATTTT. The chain was built from TRBV29-1 and TRBJ2-3, with 7 central nucleotides matching TRBD2. Based on the germline V gene, the CDR1 and CDR2 sequences are SQVTM and ANQGSEA. The CDR3 runs 14 residues from the cysteine to the phenylalanine. Only the CDR3 part of the read is kept: 42 bases, read in frame from the first base. For this chain, trimming is 4 bases at the V end and 2 bases at the J end, and the number of junction bases without a gene match is 6.